This record covers a single T cell receptor (beta chain). Individual cDNA molecules received unique molecular identifiers. TCRdb re-called the 5' RACE reads with MiXCR, one entry per CDR3 protein. The table has roughly 50,000 distinct CDR3 sequences, about 8.2% seen once. The data were taken from a study of early T cells in non-severe SARS-CoV-2 infection. This CDR3 region has 15 residues. The V end was cut by 5 bases, the J end by 1 base, with 15 bases between. Germline CDR1 is DFQATT and CDR2 is SNEGSKA (reference sequence). This TCR was recovered from an adult who was a healthcare worker with PCR-confirmed SARS-CoV-2 infection or an uninfected control (not recorded which). Sequencing used whole blood. The genes are TRBV20-1 and TRBJ1-5; D is perhaps TRBD1 (5 bases). The CDR3 DNA is TGCAGTGCTCCTCCCCGAGGGGTAAGCAATCAGCCCCAGCATTTT. The encoded protein is CSAPPRGVSNQPQHF.